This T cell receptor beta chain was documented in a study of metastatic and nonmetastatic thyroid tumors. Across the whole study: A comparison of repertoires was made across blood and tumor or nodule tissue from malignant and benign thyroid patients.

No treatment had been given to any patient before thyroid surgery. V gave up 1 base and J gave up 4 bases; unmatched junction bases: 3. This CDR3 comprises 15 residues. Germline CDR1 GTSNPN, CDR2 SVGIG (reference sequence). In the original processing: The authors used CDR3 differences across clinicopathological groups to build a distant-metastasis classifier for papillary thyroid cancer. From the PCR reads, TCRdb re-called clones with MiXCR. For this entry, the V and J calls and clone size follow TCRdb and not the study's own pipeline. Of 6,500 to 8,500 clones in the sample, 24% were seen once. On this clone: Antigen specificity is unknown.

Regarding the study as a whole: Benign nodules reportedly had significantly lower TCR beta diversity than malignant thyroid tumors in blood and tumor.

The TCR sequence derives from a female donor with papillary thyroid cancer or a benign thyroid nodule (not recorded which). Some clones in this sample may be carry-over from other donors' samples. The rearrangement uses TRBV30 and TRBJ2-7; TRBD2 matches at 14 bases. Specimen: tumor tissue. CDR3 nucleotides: TGTGCCTGGAGTGCCGGACTAGCGGGGGGTTACGAGCAGTACTTC. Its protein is CAWSAGLAGGYEQYF.